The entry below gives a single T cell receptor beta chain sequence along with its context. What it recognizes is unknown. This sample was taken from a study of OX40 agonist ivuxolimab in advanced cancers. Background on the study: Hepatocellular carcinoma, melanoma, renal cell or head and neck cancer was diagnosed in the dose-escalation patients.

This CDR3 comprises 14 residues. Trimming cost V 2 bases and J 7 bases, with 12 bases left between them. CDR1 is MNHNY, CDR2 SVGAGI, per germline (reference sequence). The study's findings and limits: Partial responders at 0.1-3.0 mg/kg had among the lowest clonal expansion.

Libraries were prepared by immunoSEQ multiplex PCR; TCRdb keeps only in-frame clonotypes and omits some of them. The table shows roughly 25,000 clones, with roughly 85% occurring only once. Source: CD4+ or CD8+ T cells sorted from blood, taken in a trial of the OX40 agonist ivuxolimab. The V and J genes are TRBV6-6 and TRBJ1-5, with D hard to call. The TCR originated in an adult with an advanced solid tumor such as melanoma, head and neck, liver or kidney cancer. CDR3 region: CASSYEEGTQPQHF. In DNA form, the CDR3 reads TGTGCCAGCAGTTACGAGGAGGGTACACAGCCCCAGCATTTT.